This TCR beta chain was identified during a study of blood T cells in healthy people across ages (dated by TCRdb to the mid-2010s). As for the study more broadly: In model experiments, template switching captured about one uniquely barcoded TCR beta cDNA molecule for every two T cells. To track age-related changes in TCR beta repertoire diversity, the study relied on deep sequencing normalized with unique cDNA molecular identifiers. The donors were split into four age groups: young (average about 15 years), middle-aged (39), aged (roughly 65) and long-lived (over 75). To avoid experimental bias, donors of different ages were spread randomly across the sequencing lanes. For two donors (one aged 18 to 30 and one aged 80 or older), the study analyzed two additional independent replicas of 1 million unique cDNA reads from the same blood draw.

Libraries were built with 5' RACE. Sequencing was carried out with an Illumina HiSeq 2500. The second PCR ran for about 6 to 12 cycles and used a J-beta primer mix along with a sample-barcoded 5' primer. Each TCR beta cDNA molecule received a unique molecular identifier from a template-switch 5' adaptor carrying 12 random nucleotides. Each sample yielded at least 2.5 million CDR3-containing paired-end reads. First-strand cDNA synthesis was performed from all RNA using the Mint cDNA synthesis kit, with priming by a TRBC-specific oligonucleotide. Following uracil-DNA glycosylase treatment, a first 18-cycle PCR with universal primers M1SS and BC2_uni_R was performed on all cDNA. The authors processed their data as follows. Normalization of each sample was performed by random selection of 1 million high-quality reads, each carrying a distinct molecular identifier. Reads with shared molecular identifiers were discarded instead of being binned into consensus sequences. MiTCR, set to a Q25 quality threshold and the strictest error-elimination algorithm, was used for CDR3 identification, clonotype clustering and error correction. A nonparametric unseen species model with Euler transformation was used to estimate lower-bound total TCR beta diversity. TCRdb's own reprocessing of the public reads used fastp at Q25 and MiXCR and kept productive beta chains. Identical CDR3 protein sequences are pooled into one entry, listed with their most common genes and DNA. The V and J calls were determined by TCRdb, not by the authors. The sample table shows some 1.5 million distinct CDR3 sequences, and roughly 28% are seen once. Together, the top ten hold more than 6% of the sample.

In its sample, this clonotype was seen many times. This clone's antigen is unknown. Per-base qualities were not stored, and no clone one base away is much larger. Trimming takes 0 bases off V and 8 bases off J; junction bases not matched to a gene: 3. CDR1 is given as WNHNN and CDR2 as SYGVQD, both from the germline V gene (reference sequence). The CDR3 goes from the cysteine to the phenylalanine over 13 residues. Only CDR3 DNA remains: 39 bases, in frame from the first base. Findings and caveats that apply to the study as a whole: Estimates of total diversity from one million sequenced T cells were regarded as lower bounds and underestimates. As age increased, observed TCR beta diversity per million T cells dropped in a roughly linear way, and a significant reduction was already evident by age around 41. Compared with the aged group, the long-lived group had more naive CD4+ T cells, fewer expanded clones and increased TCR diversity, a pattern suggesting age selection. Donor CMV infection status was unknown, potentially confounding age-related changes in expanded clonotypes. Conclusive comparison of naive and antigen-experienced compartments was prevented by the profiling of bulk unsorted PBMCs. Observed TCR beta diversity correlated strongly with the percentage of naive T cells measured by flow cytometry.

Donors were a few dozen systemically healthy Caucasian individuals from Russia aged 6 to 90 years. Each donor gave around 9.5 milliliters of peripheral blood, collected into EDTA-treated Vacutainer tubes. Ficoll-Paque density-gradient centrifugation was used to isolate PBMCs, with at least 6 million obtained per sample. Total RNA, at least 6 micrograms per sample, was extracted from PBMCs with Trizol reagent. For every donor, an aliquot of PBMCs went through flow cytometry to measure the percentages of naive CD45RAhigh/CD27high T cells. The receptor's source is a woman aged 25 to 39 in good health. The sample taken for sequencing was blood. Rearrangement joined TRBV10-1 to TRBJ1-2, with 7 bases aligning to TRBD1. The nucleotide sequence is TGCGCCAGCAGTGAGTCCAGGGGGAAGGGCTACACCTTC. Its protein reads: CASSESRGKGYTF.